Reported below is one T cell receptor beta chain. Its antigen remains unknown. Germline CDR1 SGHRS, CDR2 YFSETQ. This CDR3 has 13 amino acids. Trimming removed 0 bases from V and 7 bases from J; junction bases left unmatched: 3. The record originates from a study of cytomegalovirus exposure and HLA in healthy donors. Study findings and constraints: Reportedly, fewer N-insertions than the roughly 700-donor mean appeared in an Asian-associated ancestry cluster in a later analysis. CMV antigen specificity of a few CMV-associated chains was confirmed in vitro. The authors later linked a missense DCLRE1C variant to TCR beta V- and J-gene trimming.

With 60 Vbeta and 13 Jbeta primers, the PCR was carried out. The protocol was immunoSEQ multiplex PCR, while the TCRdb copy is restricted to in-frame clones and leaves out a portion. Among around 120,000 clones listed, about three quarters were seen once. The chain joins TRBV5-1 to TRBJ2-7; TRBD1 aligns across 8 bases. The sequenced sample consisted of PBMCs. This sequence was found in a man aged 25-45 years in good health and CMV-seronegative. Written as DNA, the CDR3 is TGCGCCAGCAGCTTGGGACAGGGGTTGGAGCAGTACTTC. Translation gives CASSLGQGLEQYF.